The 9 T cell receptor beta chains reported below all come from one sample, sequenced in a study of cytomegalovirus exposure and HLA in healthy donors. The PCR employed 60 Vbeta primers together with 13 Jbeta primers. Clones were read by immunoSEQ multiplex PCR, and TCRdb kept only the in-frame ones, dropping some. This sample has roughly 78,000 clones, with about 60% found just once. The source material was PBMCs. The receptor set was obtained from a man younger than 45 in good health and CMV-seropositive.

The rearrangement uses TRBV11-1 and TRBJ2-5; D unresolved. The CDR3 length is 11 residues. Germline CDR1 is SGHAT and CDR2 is FQDESV (reference sequence). The V gene lost 4 bases and the J gene lost 5 bases, with 5 bases spanning the gap. The CDR3 DNA sequence: TGTGCCAGCAGCTCCGGGGAGACCCAGTACTTC. It is translated as CASSSGETQYF.

The CDR3 sequence is CASRQDRASLNTEAFF. CDR3 in DNA: TGTGCCAGCAGACAGGACAGGGCTAGCTTGAACACTGAAGCTTTCTTT. The V and J genes are TRBV6-4 and TRBJ1-1, with 8 bases that match TRBD1. The V gene's germline CDR1 is MRHNA and CDR2 SNTAGT. V gave up 6 bases and J gave up 0 bases; unmatched junction bases: 9. The CDR3 covers 16 residues.

The gene calls are TRBV28 and TRBJ2-5; perhaps TRBD2 as D (6 bases). Germline CDR1 is MDHEN and CDR2 is SYDVKM. V lost 6 bases to trimming and J lost 2 bases, with 13 bases between them. The CDR3 is 14 residues long. CDR3 loop: CASRPGGEQETQYF. The CDR3, as DNA: TGTGCCAGCAGACCGGGCGGGGAACAAGAGACCCAGTACTTC.

Of note for this clone: Other DNA sequences within the sample encode an identical CDR3. This sequence joins TRBV29-1 and TRBJ1-2; tentative D call: TRBD1 (5 bases). Per germline, CDR1 SQVTM and CDR2 ANQGSEA. This CDR3 has 16 residues. V lost 3 bases to trimming and J lost 5 bases, with 22 bases between them. Here the CDR3 reads CSVDTRSARGLYGYTF. The CDR3 DNA is TGCAGCGTTGATACTCGTTCCGCTAGGGGACTATATGGCTACACCTTC.

This clone was detected a few times. The rearrangement uses TRBV7-2 and TRBJ2-2; D might be TRBD2 (6 bases). CDR3 length: 13 residues. The germline V gene has CDR1 SGHTA and CDR2 FQGNSA. V was clipped by 6 bases and J by 5 bases, with 10 bases between them. The CDR3 DNA follows: TGTGCCAGCAGAGAAAGCGGGACCGGGGAGCTGTTTTTT. Translation: CASRESGTGELFF.

This chain uses TRBV23-1 with TRBJ2-7; TRBD1 is a possible D gene (6 bases). TRBV23-1 is an open reading frame, and its role is uncertain. The CDR3 extends over 15 amino acids. V gave up 2 bases and J gave up 2 bases, with 13 bases separating them. The CDR3 protein is CASSQRDTEPYEQYF. CDR3 in DNA: TGCGCCAGCAGTCAACGGGACACAGAGCCCTACGAGCAGTACTTC.

About this clone: The germline gene is not matched at one end of the junction; a read error may be the cause. V gene TRBV6-1 combines with J gene TRBJ2-7; 9 bases are shared with TRBD2. CDR1 is MNHNS, CDR2 SASEGT, per germline. The CDR3 extends over 14 amino acids. The CDR3 protein is CAGSSGRTSYEQYF. CDR3 bases: TGTGCCGGCAGCAGCGGGAGGACATCCTACGAGCAGTACTTC.

The chain is built from TRBV27 and TRBJ2-3; TRBD2 matches at 11 bases. Trimming at V came to 5 bases and at J to 6 bases, leaving 7 bases not matched to a gene. Germline loops: CDR1 MNHEY, CDR2 SMNVEV (reference sequence). The CDR3 length is 15 residues. CDR3 nucleotide sequence: TGTGCCAGCAGTGTTTCTAGCGGGGGGAGGGATACGCAGTATTTT. It codes for CASSVSSGGRDTQYF.

This sequence joins TRBV6-5 and TRBJ2-7, with D tentatively TRBD1 (9 bases). Trimming pared 5 bases from V and 2 bases from J, leaving 16 bases between. This CDR3 comprises 15 residues. Germline CDR1 MNHEY, CDR2 SVGAGI. For the CDR3, the DNA is TGTGCCAGCAGTATAGCGGGACAGGGTGCCTACGAGCAGTACTTC. Translation: CASSIAGQGAYEQYF.